These 16 T cell receptor beta chains were sequenced from one sample in a study of shared clonotypes between healthy human individuals. Assay: immunoSEQ multiplex PCR; the TCRdb copy retains only in-frame clones and omits some. The table shows around 2,000,000 clones, with roughly 95% occurring only once. It was CD45RO-negative cells, positively selected for CCR7, that made up naive CD8 cells, with terminally differentiated effector memory CD45RA+ cells excluded. The source material was naive CD8+ T cells sorted from blood. The receptors originated from a man younger than 35 in good health.

This clone was counted once. In DNA, the CDR3 is TGTGCCAGCAGCTTAGAGGAGCAGTTCTTC. Its translation is CASSLEEQFF. This sequence joins TRBV7-9 and TRBJ2-1, with D hard to call. V was trimmed by 1 base and J by 10 bases, leaving 2 bases between them. The germline V gene has CDR1 SEHNR and CDR2 FQNEAQ (reference sequence). This CDR3 is built from 10 residues.

This chain links TRBV28 with TRBJ2-7; D not certain. The CDR3 length is 12 residues. Per the germline V gene, CDR1 is MDHEN and CDR2 is SYDVKM. V dropped 7 bases and J dropped 0 bases, with 7 bases sitting between them. CDR3 protein: CASMSNSYEQYF. Here the CDR3 DNA reads TGTGCCAGCATGTCTAACTCCTACGAGCAGTACTTC.

V is TRBV29-1 and J is TRBJ2-7; a weak D match, TRBD2 (6 bases). Germline loops: CDR1 SQVTM, CDR2 ANQGSEA. The ends were cut back, 4 bases at V and 1 base at J, with 14 bases in the middle. The CDR3 covers 14 residues. CDR3: CSVAASGLSYEQYF. The CDR3 nucleotides are TGCAGCGTTGCGGCCTCGGGACTGTCCTACGAGCAGTACTTC.

The V and J genes are TRBV27 and TRBJ1-6, with TRBD1 matching 8 bases. With 7 bases clipped from V and 14 bases from J, the junction kept 13 bases outside the gene matches. The CDR3 loop spans 14 amino acids. The germline gives CDR1 MNHEY, CDR2 SMNVEV (reference sequence). The CDR3 nucleotides read TGTGCCAGCACCGGGGGACAGGCCCTCTGGGCCCTCCACTTT. Residues: CASTGGQALWALHF.

V gene TRBV15 combines with J gene TRBJ2-7; D is uncertain. Germline CDR1 is LNHNV and CDR2 is YYDKDF (reference sequence). The CDR3 has 13 residues. V was trimmed by 0 bases and J by 3 bases, leaving 6 bases between them. The CDR3 is CATSREPGYEQYF. CDR3 bases: TGTGCCACCAGCAGAGAACCGGGCTACGAGCAGTACTTC.

Points on this clone: Different DNA sequences within this sample yield the same CDR3. The chain uses TRBV11-2 and TRBJ2-7; 9 bases fit TRBD1. CDR1 and CDR2 from the germline V gene are SGHAT and FQNNGV. This CDR3 spans 14 amino acids. J gave up 3 bases and V 5 bases, and 5 bases lay outside the gene matches. The CDR3 DNA sequence: TGTGCCAGCAGCAGTCCGGGACAGGGCTACGAGCAGTACTTC. Encoded protein: CASSSPGQGYEQYF.

V usage is TRBV5-6 and J usage is TRBJ2-1; TRBD1 is a possible D gene (5 bases). CDR1 and CDR2 (germline): SGHDT, YYEEEE. Between the trimmed V and J ends, which lost 0 bases and 5 bases, there was a span of 12 bases. The CDR3 contains 15 residues. CDR3 sequence (DNA): TGTGCCAGCAGCTTGGGGCAGGGCCTAAACAATGAGCAGTTCTTC. It codes for CASSLGQGLNNEQFF.

This chain links TRBV7-9 with TRBJ1-2; D gene uncertain. The germline V gene encodes CDR1 SEHNR and CDR2 FQNEAQ (reference sequence). V lost 5 bases and J lost 8, with 9 bases in between. The CDR3 covers 11 residues. CDR3 in DNA: TGTGCCAGCAGCGGGTCTCTAGGCTACACCTTC. It translates to CASSGSLGYTF.

A single count supports this clone. The chain couples TRBV29-1 to TRBJ2-7, with D perhaps TRBD1 (5 bases). The CDR3 is 14 amino acids. The germline V and J ends were trimmed by 4 bases and 3 bases, with 16 bases remaining between them. Germline V gene lookup returns CDR1 SQVTM and CDR2 ANQGSEA. The CDR3 region is CSVVGQGTFYEQYF. CDR3 nucleotides: TGCAGCGTTGTAGGGCAGGGAACTTTCTACGAGCAGTACTTC.

This chain links TRBV6-5 with TRBJ2-1; the match to TRBD2 covers 11 bases. The CDR3 is 14 residues long. Trimming cost V 6 bases and J 6 bases; bases outside gene matches: 4. Germline loops: CDR1 MNHEY, CDR2 SVGAGI. The CDR3 here is CASSQGLAANEQFF. The CDR3 DNA sequence: TGTGCCAGCAGCCAGGGACTAGCGGCCAATGAGCAGTTCTTC.

This chain uses TRBV7-9 with TRBJ2-7, with D possibly being TRBD1 (5 bases). This CDR3 is 16 amino acids long. Trimming took 1 base from V and 0 from J, leaving 13 bases between them. CDR1 and CDR2 (germline): SEHNR, FQNEAQ (reference sequence). This CDR3 is CASSLGRGLSSYEQYF. The DNA for the CDR3 is TGTGCCAGCAGCTTAGGAAGGGGCCTAAGCTCCTACGAGCAGTACTTC. Using reference TRBV7-9 and TRBJ2-7 for the parts outside the CDR3, the full variable domain is DTGVSQNPRHKITKRGQNVTFRCDPISEHNRLYWYRQTLGQGPEFLTYFQNEAQLEKSRLLSDRFSAERPKGSFSTLEIQRTEQGDSAMYLCASSLGRGLSSYEQYFGPGTRLTVT.

The rearrangement uses TRBV10-1 and TRBJ2-7; unclear D gene. The CDR3 has 12 amino acids. Germline V lookup: CDR1 WNHNN, CDR2 SYGVQD (reference sequence). Trimming took off 0 bases at V and 5 bases at J, with 5 bases between the two ends. The CDR3 spells CASSESFHEQYF. CDR3 coding DNA: TGCGCCAGCAGTGAGTCGTTCCACGAGCAGTACTTC.

This clone has a single count. The CDR3 sequence is CSVEDRGSWSSYNEQFF. For the CDR3, the DNA is TGCAGCGTTGAAGATCGGGGGTCTTGGAGTAGCTACAATGAGCAGTTCTTC. This sequence joins TRBV29-1 and TRBJ2-1; TRBD2 is a possible D gene (6 bases). Germline lookup yields CDR1 SQVTM and CDR2 ANQGSEA. The CDR3 extends over 17 amino acids. Trimming took 0 bases from V and 3 from J, leaving 18 bases between them.

This chain connects TRBV9 to TRBJ2-2; D not certain. The CDR3 spans 13 residues. The V end lost 3 bases, the J end lost 6 bases, and 9 bases lay between the germline ends. CDR1 is SGDLS and CDR2 is YYNGEE in the germline V gene. The CDR3 DNA reads as TGTGCCAGCAGCGGTAGTCCACCCGGGGAGCTGTTTTTT. Translation gives CASSGSPPGELFF.

The chain is built from TRBV6-5 and TRBJ2-7, with a tentative D call TRBD2 (5 bases). Germline V CDR1 and CDR2: MNHEY, SVGAGI. V dropped 0 bases and J dropped 4 bases, with 16 bases sitting between them. The CDR3 is made up of 16 amino acids. The CDR3 sequence is CASSYSKMGSAYEQYF. CDR3 sequence (DNA): TGTGCCAGCAGTTACTCGAAGATGGGTAGCGCATACGAGCAGTACTTC.

The rearrangement uses TRBV19 and TRBJ2-7, with D perhaps TRBD1 (6 bases). The CDR3 sequence is 14 residues long. The V end lost 3 bases, the J end lost 4 bases, and 13 bases lay between the germline ends. Germline V lookup: CDR1 LNHDA, CDR2 SQIVND (reference sequence). In DNA form, the CDR3 reads TGTGCCAGTAGTATGGGGACAAGAGGTTACGAGCAGTACTTC. It encodes CASSMGTRGYEQYF.